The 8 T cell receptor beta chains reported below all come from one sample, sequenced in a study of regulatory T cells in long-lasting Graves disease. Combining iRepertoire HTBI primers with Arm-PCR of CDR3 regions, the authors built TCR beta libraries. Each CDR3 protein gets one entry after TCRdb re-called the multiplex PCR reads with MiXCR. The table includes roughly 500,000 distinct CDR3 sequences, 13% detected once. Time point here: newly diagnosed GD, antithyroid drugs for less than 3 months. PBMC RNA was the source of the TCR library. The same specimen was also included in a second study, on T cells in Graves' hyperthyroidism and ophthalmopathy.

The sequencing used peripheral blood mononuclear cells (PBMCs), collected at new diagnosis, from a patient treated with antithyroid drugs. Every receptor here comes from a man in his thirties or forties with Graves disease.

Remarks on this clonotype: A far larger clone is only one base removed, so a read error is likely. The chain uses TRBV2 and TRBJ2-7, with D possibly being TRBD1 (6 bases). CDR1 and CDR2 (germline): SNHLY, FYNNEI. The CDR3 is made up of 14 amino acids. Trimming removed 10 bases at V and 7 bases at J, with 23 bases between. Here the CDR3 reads CATSTSQGWDEQYF. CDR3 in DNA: TGTGCCACCTCCACCTCACAGGGTTGGGATGAGCAGTACTTC.

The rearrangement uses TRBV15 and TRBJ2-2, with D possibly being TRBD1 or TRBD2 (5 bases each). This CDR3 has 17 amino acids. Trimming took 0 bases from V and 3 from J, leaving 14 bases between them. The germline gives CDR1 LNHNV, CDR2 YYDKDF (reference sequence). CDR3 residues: CATSRDLGARDTGELFF. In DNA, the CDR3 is TGTGCCACCAGCAGAGACCTAGGGGCGCGGGACACCGGGGAGCTGTTTTTT.

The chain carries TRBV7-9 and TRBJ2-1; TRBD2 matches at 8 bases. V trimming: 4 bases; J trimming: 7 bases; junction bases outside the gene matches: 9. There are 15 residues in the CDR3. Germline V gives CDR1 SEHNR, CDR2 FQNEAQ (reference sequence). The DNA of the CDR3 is TGTGCCAGCAGCTCACTAGCGGTCCTTCCAAATGAGCAGTTCTTC. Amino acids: CASSSLAVLPNEQFF.

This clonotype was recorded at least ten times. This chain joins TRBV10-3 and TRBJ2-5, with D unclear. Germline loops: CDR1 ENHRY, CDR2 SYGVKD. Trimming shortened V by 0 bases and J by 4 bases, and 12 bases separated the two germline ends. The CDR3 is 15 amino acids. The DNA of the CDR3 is TGTGCCATCAGTGAGTCAGAGTGGTTTAGAGAGACCCAGTACTTC. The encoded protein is CAISESEWFRETQYF.

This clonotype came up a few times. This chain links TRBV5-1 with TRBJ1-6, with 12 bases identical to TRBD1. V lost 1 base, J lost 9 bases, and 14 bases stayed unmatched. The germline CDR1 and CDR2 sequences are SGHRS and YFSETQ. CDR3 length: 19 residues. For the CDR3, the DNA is TGCGCCAGCAGCTTGTGGGACAGGGGGCGCCGTGGGAATTCTTCACCCCTCCACTTT. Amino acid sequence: CASSLWDRGRRGNSSPLHF.

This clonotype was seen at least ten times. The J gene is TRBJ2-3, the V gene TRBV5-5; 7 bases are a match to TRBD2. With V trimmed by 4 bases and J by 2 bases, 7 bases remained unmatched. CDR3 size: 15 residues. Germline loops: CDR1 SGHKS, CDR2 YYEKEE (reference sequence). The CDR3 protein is CASSALGRFTDTQYF. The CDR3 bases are TGTGCCAGCAGCGCTCTCGGGAGGTTCACAGATACGCAGTATTTT.

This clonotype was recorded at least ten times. The CDR3 sequence is CASSLEYQGHRGYTF. In DNA, the CDR3 is TGTGCCAGCAGCTTAGAATATCAAGGGCATCGCGGCTACACCTTC. The chain uses TRBV11-2 and TRBJ1-2; no firm D call. The germline gives CDR1 SGHAT, CDR2 FQNNGV. The V gene lost 0 bases and the J gene lost 8 bases, with 16 bases spanning the gap. This CDR3 has 15 amino acids.

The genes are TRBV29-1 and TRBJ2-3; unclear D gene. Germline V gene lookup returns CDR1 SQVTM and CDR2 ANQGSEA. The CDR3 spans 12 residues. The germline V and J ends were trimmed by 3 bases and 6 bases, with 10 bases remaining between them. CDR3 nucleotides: TGCAGCGTTGACCCTCTACGGGATACGCAGTATTTT. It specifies CSVDPLRDTQYF.